Listed here are 8 T cell receptor beta chains from one sample, sequenced in a study of CD8+CD57+ T cells in acquired aplastic anemia. Individuals selected for sequencing had exhibited CD8+CD57+ cell expansion on flow cytometry. The use of genomic DNA as template underpinned the TCR beta VDJ and CDR3 profiling. TCRdb re-called the reads through MiXCR, storing one row per CDR3 protein. The sample holds 75,000 to 100,000 distinct CDR3 sequences, 55% to 80% seen once. The sequenced material came from sorted CD4+, CD8+, or CD8+CD57+ T cells (not recorded which) from PBMCs. All receptors come from a human donor with aplastic anemia.

The chain employs TRBV24-1 and TRBJ2-3, with TRBD2 matching over 10 bases. The junction had 6 bases not matched to a gene; V was cut back by 3 bases and J by 4 bases. CDR1 and CDR2 (germline): KGHDR, SFDVKD. The CDR3 extends over 16 amino acids. CDR3 region: CATSDAAGGHADTQYF. The CDR3 DNA is TGTGCCACCAGTGATGCAGCGGGAGGGCACGCAGATACGCAGTATTTT.

This clonotype was counted once. J is TRBJ1-4 and V is TRBV20-1; D call uncertain. Trimming stripped 6 bases from V and 7 bases from J, with 15 bases between. The CDR3 runs to 13 residues. Germline V lookup: CDR1 DFQATT, CDR2 SNEGSKA (reference sequence). The CDR3 DNA is TGCAGTGCCGTACAAGATAAGGGTGAAAAACTGTTTTTT. Translating gives CSAVQDKGEKLFF.

The rearrangement uses TRBV2 and TRBJ2-7; tentative D call: TRBD1 (5 bases). V was pared by 8 bases and J by 5 bases, with 25 bases between. Germline V CDR1 and CDR2: SNHLY, FYNNEI. The CDR3 has 16 residues. CDR3 in DNA: TGTGCCAGCTTGGGGCAGGGTTGGTCACCCCTCCACGAGCAGTACTTC. Translated: CASLGQGWSPLHEQYF.

Only a few counts were recorded for this clonotype. V and J are TRBV20-1 and TRBJ1-1; TRBD1 agrees at 7 bases. V lost 1 base, J lost 4 bases, and 6 bases stayed unmatched. The length of the CDR3 is 14 residues. The germline V gene encodes CDR1 DFQATT and CDR2 SNEGSKA (reference sequence). The CDR3 DNA follows: TGCAGTGCTAGAGGAGGGGGCGCCGCCACTGAAGCTTTCTTT. Amino acid sequence: CSARGGGAATEAFF.

J is TRBJ2-3 and V is TRBV7-2, with TRBD1 as a possible D gene (5 bases). CDR3 length: 16 residues. Germline V gives CDR1 SGHTA, CDR2 FQGNSA. V was cut by 0 bases and J by 2 bases, with 12 bases left in between. CDR3 amino acids: CASSLAVGHLTDTQYF. CDR3 nucleotide sequence: TGTGCCAGCAGCTTAGCGGTCGGACACCTCACAGATACGCAGTATTTT.

This clonotype is medium-sized. V usage is TRBV12-3 or TRBV12-4 and J usage is TRBJ1-2, with D unresolved. V was trimmed by 5 bases and J by 1 base, leaving 8 bases between them. The CDR3 spans 13 residues. The CDR3 reads CASSPRINYGYTF. CDR3 DNA sequence: TGTGCCAGCAGTCCGAGGATTAACTATGGCTACACCTTC.

This chain uses TRBV7-2 with TRBJ2-7; D is unresolved. V was clipped by 2 bases and J by 3 bases, with 8 bases between them. The CDR3 length is 13 residues. Germline values: CDR1 SGHTA, CDR2 FQGNSA. The CDR3 spells CASSLNRFYEQYF. In DNA, the CDR3 is TGTGCCAGCAGCTTAAATAGGTTCTACGAGCAGTACTTC.

The chain links TRBV5-1 to TRBJ2-2; no clear D gene. The germline V gene encodes CDR1 SGHRS and CDR2 YFSETQ. Trimming pared 1 base from V and 1 base from J, leaving 5 bases between. The CDR3 runs to 14 residues. The CDR3, as DNA: TGCGCCAGCAGCTTGCGACGGAACACCGGGGAGCTGTTTTTT. Its translation is CASSLRRNTGELFF.